This T cell receptor (beta chain) was found in a study of cytomegalovirus exposure and HLA in healthy donors. The study's findings and limits: CMV serostatus alone was available as immune exposure information. In an earlier analysis, in several hundred donors, most V segments appeared productive either ~87% or ~30% of the time. Later work found that TCR association rates differed between HLA loci; DRB1 had the most and HLA-C the fewest. The study dropped some indistinguishable V segments, TRBV6-2 and TRBV6-3 among them.

It was with 60 Vbeta and 13 Jbeta primers that the PCR ran. Clones were sequenced by immunoSEQ multiplex PCR, and TCRdb holds only the in-frame ones, with some missing. The sample has 150,000 to 200,000 clones; roughly 77% are singletons. Germline CDR1 is MDHEN and CDR2 is SYDVKM. This CDR3 region has 16 residues. J was trimmed by 4 bases and V by 4 bases; bases with no gene match: 11. With regard to this clone: Its antigen remains unknown.

The TCR was taken from a woman aged 45-65 years in good health and CMV-seronegative. Source material: PBMCs. The V gene is TRBV28, the J gene TRBJ1-2; 8 nucleotides match TRBD1. CDR3 amino acids: CASSSPPGQAIYGYTF. CDR3 DNA sequence: TGTGCCAGCAGTTCCCCACCGGGACAGGCGATCTATGGCTACACCTTC.